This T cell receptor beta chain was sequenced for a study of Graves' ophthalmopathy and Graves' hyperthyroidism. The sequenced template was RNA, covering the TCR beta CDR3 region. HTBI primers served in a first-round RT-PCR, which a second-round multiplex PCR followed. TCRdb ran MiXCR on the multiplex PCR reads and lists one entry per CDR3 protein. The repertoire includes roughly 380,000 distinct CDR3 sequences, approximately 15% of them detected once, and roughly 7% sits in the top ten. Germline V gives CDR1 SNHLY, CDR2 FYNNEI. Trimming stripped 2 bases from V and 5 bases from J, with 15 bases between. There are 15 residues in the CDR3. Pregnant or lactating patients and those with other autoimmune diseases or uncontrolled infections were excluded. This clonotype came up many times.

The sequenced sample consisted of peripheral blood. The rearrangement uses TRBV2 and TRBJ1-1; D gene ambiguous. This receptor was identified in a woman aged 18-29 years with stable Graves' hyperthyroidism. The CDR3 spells CASSENPDAGTEAFF. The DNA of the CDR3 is TGTGCCAGCAGTGAAAACCCGGACGCGGGGACTGAAGCTTTCTTT.